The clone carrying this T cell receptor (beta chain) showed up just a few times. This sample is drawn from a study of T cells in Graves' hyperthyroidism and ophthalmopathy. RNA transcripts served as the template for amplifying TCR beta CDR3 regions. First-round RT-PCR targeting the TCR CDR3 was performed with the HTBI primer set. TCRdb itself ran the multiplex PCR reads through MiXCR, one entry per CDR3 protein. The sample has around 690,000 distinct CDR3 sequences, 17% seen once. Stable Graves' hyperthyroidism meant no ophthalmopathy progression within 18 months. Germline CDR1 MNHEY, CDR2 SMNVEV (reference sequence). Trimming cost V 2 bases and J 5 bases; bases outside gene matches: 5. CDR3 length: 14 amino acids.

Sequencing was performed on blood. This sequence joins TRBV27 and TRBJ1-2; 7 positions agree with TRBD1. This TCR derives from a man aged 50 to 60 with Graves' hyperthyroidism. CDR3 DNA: TGTGCCAGCAGTTTACTAGACAGGGAGTATGGCTACACCTTC. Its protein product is CASSLLDREYGYTF.